This TCR beta chain originates from a study of monozygotic twins with inflammatory bowel disease (dated 2019 in TCRdb). Regarding the complete study: In total, about 28 monozygotic twin pairs made up the full study: 19 Danish pairs, all IBD-discordant, plus nine German pairs, of which four were IBD-concordant and five were IBD-discordant. The search for disease-associated traits relied mainly on comparing IBD patients with their genetically identical healthy co-twins within discordant pairs. Each individual had, on average, about 151 000 unique TCRalpha sequences and 181 000 unique TCRbeta sequences available for analysis. Overall results and qualifications from the work: Background noise and inter-individual variability may have been introduced into the repertoires by the differing immunosuppressive treatments among patients. Repertoire similarity did not differ between concordant and discordant twins, possibly due to limited statistical power. Distinction between different T cell subtypes could not be achieved in the analysis. A decrease in TCRbeta repertoire diversity, as measured by inverse Simpson index, was observed in IBD patients compared with their healthy co-twins. Compared with healthy twins, IBD patients had fewer clonotypes in common with other individuals, a difference most pronounced in patients showing signs of disease activity. The results gave no support for a single strong signal or clonotype linked to IBD.

The CDR3 covers 11 residues, taking in both the cysteine and the phenylalanine. DNA was not recorded. A roughly 2.7 ml peripheral blood sample was drawn into PAXgene tubes per donor and stored at -80°C. Without any T cell sorting, total RNA was extracted from whole blood using the PAXgene blood miRNA kit on an automated QIAcube. Deep TCRalpha and TCRbeta repertoire profiling with unique molecular barcoding was performed on peripheral blood of monozygotic twin pairs concordant or discordant for inflammatory bowel disease. Smoking habits were recorded for all twin pairs, and each individual was classified as a current, former or never smoker. With regard to this clonotype: Its antigen remains undetermined.

The library was prepared using 5' RACE. Each TCR library was prepared from 3,000 to 4,500 ng of total RNA. For each sample, cDNA was synthesized in eight separate reactions using SMARTScribe reverse transcriptase. During cDNA synthesis, template switching was used to introduce unique molecular identifiers that contained a 6-nucleotide sample barcode. TCRalpha and TCRbeta cDNA was amplified in two nested PCRs of 16 and 9 cycles, and bead purification was carried out after each PCR. Before amplification, the cDNA was both treated with uracil DNA-glycosylase and purified with the QIAquick PCR purification kit. The second PCR added Illumina TruSeq-compatible adapters along with sample-specific barcodes. Library quality and concentration were checked on TapeStation and Qubit, and libraries were pooled at roughly 5.1 ng each. The pooled libraries were sequenced with 2 x 100 bp reads and custom sequencing primers on an Illumina HiSeq2500 single-index Rapid Run. From the authors' description of their analysis: PCR and sequencing errors were corrected by UMI-based consensus assembly using MiGEC version 1.2.6. MiXCR version 2.1.1 handled V(D)J alignment, clonotype assembly and CDR3 extraction. To normalise gene usage, clonotype sharing and MAIT/NKT TCR abundance, the analysis used the top 1000, 10 000 and 20 000 clonotypes per sample. Diversity was computed as the inverse Simpson index with the vegan R package after downsampling to 27 000 UMIs. Paired Mann-Whitney U tests were applied to discordant twin pairs, and Benjamini-Hochberg correction was used for multiple testing. TCRdb reprocessed the public reads and reports one entry per CDR3 protein sequence, without DNA. TCRdb assigned the V and J calls; the authors' analysis was not used. The data table for this sample lists hundreds of thousands of distinct CDR3 sequences. 2% to 2.5% of the sample is held by the ten biggest clonotypes.

Sequenced material: blood. This clonotype was obtained from a human donor with ulcerative colitis or Crohn's disease, or a healthy co-twin of an affected twin (not recorded which). The rearranged segments are TRBV12-3 or TRBV12-4 and TRBJ1-2; TCRdb names TRBD1, which stays unverified in the absence of DNA. CDR3 reads: CASSPSLDYTF.